The clone carrying this T cell receptor (beta chain) was seen just once. The antigen remains unidentified. Sequenced by immunoSEQ multiplex PCR; TCRdb stores in-frame clones only, minus some. The sample lists 2,500,000 or so clones, around nine tenths seen once, with 0.13% to 0.15% in the top ten. These data come from a study of shared clonotypes between healthy human individuals. The CDR3 is made up of 14 amino acids. Trimming took off 6 bases at V and 0 bases at J, with 12 bases between the two ends. From germline, CDR1 is SNHLY and CDR2 FYNNEI. Study-wide findings and caveats: Despite large depth, rarefaction showed incomplete sorted-subset sequencing.

This rearrangement joins TRBV2 to TRBJ2-7; TRBD1 might be the D (6 bases). The sequencing input was naive CD4+ T cells sorted from blood. Sample subset: CD45RA+ positively selected. This clonotype was obtained from a man between 18 and 35 years old in good health. CDR3 protein: CASRDSLRSYEQYF. CDR3 nucleotides: TGTGCCAGCAGGGACAGTCTTCGCTCCTACGAGCAGTACTTC.